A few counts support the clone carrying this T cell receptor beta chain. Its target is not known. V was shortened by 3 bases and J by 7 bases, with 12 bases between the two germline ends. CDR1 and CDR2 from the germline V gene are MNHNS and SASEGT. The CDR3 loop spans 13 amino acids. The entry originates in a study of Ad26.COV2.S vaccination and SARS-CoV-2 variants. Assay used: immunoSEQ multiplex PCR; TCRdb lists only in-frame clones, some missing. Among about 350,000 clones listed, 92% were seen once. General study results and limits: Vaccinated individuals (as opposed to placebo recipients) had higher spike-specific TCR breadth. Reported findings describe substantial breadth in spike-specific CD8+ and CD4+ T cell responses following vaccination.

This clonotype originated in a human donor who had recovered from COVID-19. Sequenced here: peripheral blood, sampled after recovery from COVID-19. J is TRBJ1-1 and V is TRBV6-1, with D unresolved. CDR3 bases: TGTGCCAGCAGTGAGGGCCTTTATCTTGAAGCTTTCTTT. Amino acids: CASSEGLYLEAFF.